The sequence of this T cell receptor beta chain was determined in a study of T and B cells in COVID-19 patients. TRB was amplified from around 250-460 ng of blood genomic DNA. Looked up from germline, CDR1 is SGHRS and CDR2 is YFSETQ. The CDR3 runs to 15 residues. J was trimmed by 1 base and V by 4 bases; bases with no gene match: 5. BIOMED2 TRB-A/B primer pools were used in multiplex TRB PCR. TCRdb passed the multiplex PCR reads through MiXCR, listing each CDR3 protein once. The sample has around 21,000 distinct CDR3 sequences; approximately 30% are singletons. The sample comprised blood. The receptor was isolated from a human donor who had recovered from COVID-19. The chain recombines TRBV5-1 with TRBJ1-5; 7 bases are shared with TRBD1. The chain's CDR3 is CASSPLTGSNQPQHF. Here the CDR3 DNA reads TGCGCCAGCAGCCCGTTGACAGGGAGCAATCAGCCCCAGCATTTT.